A selection of T cell receptor beta chains follows, all from one sample in a study of blood T cells in healthy people across ages. TCRdb processed the 5' RACE reads anew with MiXCR; each CDR3 protein has one entry. The sample yields roughly 730,000 distinct CDR3 sequences, more than 50% seen once. The specimen sequenced was blood. These receptors all come from a man aged 35-49 years in good health. CDR3s include the opening cysteine and the closing phenylalanine or tryptophan. The listing skips clone size in some rows; elsewhere it reads once, few, many or a size class.

v_gene | len | abundance | CDR3aa
TRBV9 | 11 | - | CASSSRTGYTF
TRBV12-3/TRBV12-4 | 15 | few | CASSSPSWGGEGYTF
TRBV6-1 | 13 | few | CASSEGSTDTQYF
TRBV28 | 20 | few | CASSLQDGSLQTVYQETQYF
TRBV20-1 | 14 | few | CSAGHYTAKNIQYF
TRBV2 | 13 | - | CASRGMMIDTQYF
TRBV4-2 | 16 | - | CASSQDPAGDWDEQFF
TRBV2 | 19 | once | CASWTRSQGPASSGNTIYF
TRBV7-2 | 15 | few | CASSPGTSGSDTQYF
TRBV25-1 | 14 | - | CASNAGWINTEAFF
TRBV11-2 | 17 | - | CASPRTGLASGANVLTF
TRBV20-1 | 15 | - | CSAPWASGGKNTQYF
TRBV6-1 | 17 | - | CASSETQNRRKYNEQFF
TRBV20-1 | 13 | - | CSARTSRGETQYF
TRBV20-1 | 16 | - | CSARDGDKGDPETQYF
TRBV7-2 | 17 | - | CASSLGDSRSSYNEQFF
TRBV12-3/TRBV12-4 | 17 | - | CASRHGTPKNYNTEAFF
TRBV5-6 | 14 | - | CASRTTVRYNEQFF
TRBV5-1 | 14 | - | CASSSSGGYTEAFF
TRBV7-9 | 14 | - | CASIPPTGHNERFF
TRBV25-1 | 13 | - | CASSEPHRDGYTF
TRBV3-1 | 15 | many | CASSQEGRVTDTQYF
TRBV12-3/TRBV12-4 | 14 | - | CASIPRGARDTQYF
TRBV6-5 | 16 | - | CASSSSAGFSGETQYF
TRBV20-1 | 9 | - | CSAGAEAFF
TRBV29-1 | 12 | - | CSVVLAADTQYF
TRBV14 | 13 | - | CASSLDFTGELFF
TRBV5-1 | 15 | few | CASSFQGANTGELFF
TRBV6-5 | 12 | - | CASSGGYTEAFF
TRBV10-3 | 15 | - | CAIVQNPGLNNEQFF
TRBV4-2 | 14 | - | CASSPVAGGETQYF
TRBV7-3 | 18 | - | CASSLISLAGDRYNEQFF
TRBV4-2 | 18 | - | CASSQDPIGLAGGNEQFF
TRBV29-1 | 14 | - | CSVEPPGRGYGYTF
TRBV5-1 | 13 | - | CASSLTVGGVAFF
TRBV5-1 | 15 | once | CASSLARGGTNEQFF
TRBV7-2 | 17 | - | CASSLDGRGAVPDTQYF
TRBV5-6 | 15 | few | CASSFGQAVYNEQFF
TRBV28 | 13 | - | CASSLPQGHIQYF
TRBV2 | 14 | - | CASSEGDGYYEQYF
TRBV10-2 | 18 | - | CASSDRVAGVVGANVLTF
TRBV29-1 | 12 | - | CSGQQGYTEAFF
TRBV13 | 17 | - | CASSLVLEWGTGETQYF
TRBV27 | 13 | few | CASSLYLGKEQYF
TRBV25-1 | 16 | - | CASSPMGREARGAQYF
TRBV7-9 | 15 | - | CASSVTREDSYGYTF
TRBV7-3 | 17 | few | CASSLGSLGSAKNIQYF
TRBV11-2 | 15 | - | CASSLLEVAKNIQYF
TRBV28 | 13 | - | CASRLQGEDEQFF
TRBV28 | 15 | few | CASSSPGTGVYEQYF
TRBV28 | 15 | - | CASTALTGFNSPLHF